This paragraph reports one T cell receptor beta chain. V dropped 5 bases and J dropped 0 bases, with 11 bases sitting between them. Germline V CDR1 and CDR2: SGHDN, FVKESK. CDR3 size: 15 residues. This sample was taken from a study of blood T cell repertoires in COVID-19. The overall study: The United States, Italy and Spain were the sources of the acute and convalescent COVID-19 samples. T cells, B-cell-depleted T cells, or PBMCs supplied cDNA or gDNA.

This table comes from immunoSEQ multiplex PCR, and its TCRdb copy is limited to in-frame clones, with some not included. The sample has 90,000 to 120,000 clones; more than 70% are singletons. The receptor was isolated from a human donor in a cohort sampled during active COVID-19. This chain joins TRBV14 and TRBJ2-1; no clear D gene. Sequencing was carried out using peripheral blood. CDR3 nucleotide sequence: TGTGCCAGCAGCTATGACTGGAGCTCCTACAATGAGCAGTTCTTC. The encoded protein is CASSYDWSSYNEQFF.